These 23 T cell receptor beta chains share one sample of origin, sequenced in a study of blood T cells in healthy people across ages. A second about 7 to 12 cycle PCR used barcoded and J-beta primers. One entry per CDR3 protein results from TCRdb running MiXCR on the 5' RACE reads. The sample has about 900,000 distinct CDR3 sequences, around 48% seen once; the top ten hold roughly 12%. The source material was blood. Source of these receptors: a man aged 25 to 40 in good health.

This clonotype has just a few counts. The chain is built from TRBV7-9 and TRBJ2-5; D possibly matches TRBD1 or TRBD2 (5 bases each). CDR3 length: 15 residues. Germline-derived CDR1 and CDR2 are SEHNR and FQNEAQ (reference sequence). Trimming took 6 bases from V and 0 from J, leaving 14 bases between them. The CDR3, as DNA: TGTGCCAGCAGGGGACCGGGGCGGTACCAAGAGACCCAGTACTTC. Translation: CASRGPGRYQETQYF.

In this sample, this clonotype turned up a few times. The gene calls are TRBV20-1 and TRBJ2-7; D is uncertain. This CDR3 has 15 amino acids. V was clipped by 4 bases and J by 2 bases, with 18 bases between them. In germline, CDR1 is DFQATT, CDR2 SNEGSKA (reference sequence). The CDR3 sequence: CSAILATPRTYEQYF. For the CDR3, the DNA is TGCAGTGCTATCCTGGCGACCCCACGGACCTACGAGCAGTACTTC.

The DNA of the CDR3 is TGTGCCAGCAGTTCCCAGCGGGGGGGCCTCAATGAGCAGTACTTC. Translation gives CASSSQRGGLNEQYF. The chain couples TRBV6-5 to TRBJ2-7; 10 bases match TRBD2. This CDR3 has 15 amino acids. V was clipped by 4 bases and J by 7 bases; unmatched bases: 10. Germline-derived CDR1 and CDR2 are MNHEY and SVGAGI.

On this clonotype: This could be a read error, since a much larger clone is one nucleotide away. V and J are TRBV7-2 and TRBJ2-5, with D perhaps being TRBD1 or TRBD2 (5 bases each). From germline, CDR1 is SGHTA and CDR2 FQGNSA. CDR3 size: 15 residues. The V end lost 3 bases, the J end lost 13 bases, and 24 bases lay between the germline ends. The CDR3: CASSFSIWSRDERYF. CDR3 nucleotide sequence: TGTGCCAGCAGCTTCTCTATCTGGTCTCGGGACGAGCGGTACTTC. Complete variable domain (other parts from reference TRBV7-2 and TRBJ2-5): GAGVSQSPSNKVTEKGKDVELRCDPISGHTALYWYRQSLGQGLEFLIYFQGNSAPDKSGLPSDRFSAERTGGSVSTLTIQRTQQEDSAVYLCASSFSIWSRDERYFGPGTRLLVL.

The CDR3 loop reads CSIHRQLNTEAFF. The CDR3 DNA reads as TGCAGCATCCACAGGCAGCTGAACACTGAAGCTTTCTTT. This chain links TRBV29-1 with TRBJ1-1; maybe TRBD1 (5 bases). CDR1 and CDR2 (germline): SQVTM, ANQGSEA. The CDR3 runs 13 residues. V was shortened by 8 bases and J by 0 bases, with 13 bases between the two germline ends.

The rearrangement links TRBV4-1 to TRBJ2-1, with 9 bases identical to TRBD2. V shed 4 bases and J 4 bases; nucleotides not matched to a gene: 11. CDR3 length equals 17 residues. Germline V gives CDR1 MGHRA, CDR2 YSYEKL. Here the CDR3 reads CASSPSGLAGDYNEQFF. In DNA form, the CDR3 reads TGCGCCAGCAGCCCTTCGGGGTTAGCGGGAGATTACAATGAGCAGTTCTTC.

This chain links TRBV4-2 with TRBJ1-5; D not resolved. V was pared by 6 bases and J by 0 bases, with 15 bases between. This CDR3 contains 16 residues. Germline assignment: CDR1 LGHNA and CDR2 YNFKEQ. The CDR3 nucleotides read TGTGCCAGCAGTCTTCCGGACGGAAATAGCAATCAGCCCCAGCATTTT. Its translation: CASSLPDGNSNQPQHF.

With regard to this clonotype: An end of the junction differs from the germline gene, which may be a read error. The DNA for the CDR3 is TGTGTCAGCAGCTTAGAGTTTGCCATCAGACCCTACGAGCAGTACTTC. Its protein is CVSSLEFAIRPYEQYF. The rearrangement joins TRBV7-9 to TRBJ2-5; D remains unclear. Gene TRBJ2-7 matches the end of the DNA better, so the J call may be wrong. Germline V CDR1 and CDR2: SEHNR, FQNEAQ (reference sequence). CDR3 size: 16 residues.

This clonotype was observed a few times. The V gene is TRBV7-9, the J gene TRBJ2-7, with 9 bases fitting TRBD2. The length of the CDR3 is 17 residues. The V gene end was trimmed by 0 bases and the J gene end by 9 bases; junction bases not matched to a gene: 15. Germline CDR1 SEHNR, CDR2 FQNEAQ (reference sequence). The CDR3 sequence is CASSLAELLAGYSGQYF. The CDR3 coding sequence is TGTGCCAGCAGCTTAGCCGAACTTCTAGCGGGGTACTCGGGGCAGTACTTC.

This clonotype appeared many times. V usage is TRBV20-1 and J usage is TRBJ2-1, with 10 bases that match TRBD1. J gave up 4 bases and V 5 bases, and 5 bases lay outside the gene matches. This CDR3 is built from 14 residues. Germline V gene sequence: CDR1 DFQATT, CDR2 SNEGSKA (reference sequence). CDR3 DNA: TGCAGTGCTGGAGGGACAGGGGCTTACAATGAGCAGTTCTTC. Protein product: CSAGGTGAYNEQFF.

The genes are TRBV30 and TRBJ1-2; the match to TRBD1 covers 7 bases. V dropped 4 bases and J dropped 5; count of bases not matched to a gene: 10. CDR3 length: 14 amino acids. Germline V gives CDR1 GTSNPN, CDR2 SVGIG (reference sequence). In nucleotides, the CDR3 is TGTGCCTGGATCGAAAGGGGGCACGGGTATGGCTACACCTTC. Protein sequence: CAWIERGHGYGYTF.

This chain connects TRBV7-3 to TRBJ2-3; possible D gene TRBD2, 5 bases. With 5 bases removed from V and 0 bases from J, the gap between germline ends came to 21 bases. Looked up from germline, CDR1 is SGHTA and CDR2 is FQGTGA. CDR3 length: 18 amino acids. The CDR3 here is CASSPSLERQLSTDTQYF. The CDR3 DNA sequence: TGTGCCAGCAGCCCGTCACTCGAGCGGCAGCTGAGCACAGATACGCAGTATTTT. Together with reference TRBV7-3 and TRBJ2-3, the CDR3 gives the full variable domain: GAGVSQTPSNKVTEKGKYVELRCDPISGHTALYWYRQSLGQGPEFLIYFQGTGAADDSGLPNDRFFAVRPEGSVSTLKIQRTERGDSAVYLCASSPSLERQLSTDTQYFGPGTRLTVL.

Notes on this clonotype: A much more abundant neighbour one base away suggests this may be a read error. The J gene is TRBJ1-2, the V gene TRBV6-5; D gene unclear. The CDR3 has 11 residues. The germline V gene encodes CDR1 MNHEY and CDR2 SVGAGI. The CDR3 region has the DNA TGTGCCAGCAGTTCTAACTATGACTACACCTTC. Residues: CASSSNYDYTF.

V and J are TRBV29-1 and TRBJ1-4; D is uncertain. V dropped 0 bases and J dropped 10 bases, with 9 bases sitting between them. CDR3 length: 12 residues. Germline V gives CDR1 SQVTM, CDR2 ANQGSEA. CDR3 region: CSVEEQSGKLFF. The CDR3 nucleotides are TGCAGCGTTGAAGAACAGTCGGGAAAACTGTTTTTT.

There are a few counts of this clonotype. The chain joins TRBV7-2 to TRBJ1-4; tentative D call: TRBD1 (6 bases). CDR1 SGHTA and CDR2 FQGNSA come from the germline V gene. Trimming took off 5 bases at V and 5 bases at J, with 12 bases between the two ends. The CDR3 covers 14 residues. The CDR3 loop is CASSQDSRNEKLFF. The CDR3 DNA reads as TGTGCCAGCAGCCAGGACAGCCGAAATGAAAAACTGTTTTTT.

This clonotype was seen only a few times. The rearrangement uses TRBV20-1 and TRBJ2-7; 8 nucleotides line up with TRBD1. J gave up 1 base and V 5 bases, and 7 bases lay outside the gene matches. Germline values: CDR1 DFQATT, CDR2 SNEGSKA (reference sequence). CDR3 length: 14 amino acids. The CDR3 DNA reads TGCAGTGCTGTTACCAGGGGGCTATCCTACGAGCAGTACTTC. Amino acids: CSAVTRGLSYEQYF.

This chain connects TRBV11-1 to TRBJ2-7; TRBD1 might be the D (6 bases). CDR1 and CDR2 from the germline V gene are SGHAT and FQDESV (reference sequence). V lost 4 bases and J 1 base, leaving 14 bases between the germline ends. CDR3 length: 15 amino acids. CDR3 in DNA: TGTGCCAGCAGCTGGGCCAGGACAGCTTCCTACGAGCAGTACTTC. Its protein is CASSWARTASYEQYF.

This chain connects TRBV20-1 to TRBJ2-7, with TRBD1 matching over 10 bases. Germline V gene sequence: CDR1 DFQATT, CDR2 SNEGSKA (reference sequence). J lost 4 bases, V lost 5 bases, and 8 bases had no gene match. The length of the CDR3 is 14 residues. CDR3 region: CSAPPGQGLYEQYF. The DNA for the CDR3 is TGCAGTGCTCCGCCGGGACAGGGGTTGTACGAGCAGTACTTC.

The chain is built from TRBV20-1 and TRBJ2-3; 9 bases map to TRBD2. This CDR3 has 13 amino acids. Germline assignment: CDR1 DFQATT and CDR2 SNEGSKA (reference sequence). CDR3 coding DNA: TGCAGCACTAAAGCGGGGGGATTGGATACGCAGTATTTT. Translation: CSTKAGGLDTQYF.

The chain has TRBV28 and TRBJ2-4; D ambiguous. Germline lookup yields CDR1 MDHEN and CDR2 SYDVKM. The CDR3 has 16 residues. The germline V and J ends were trimmed by 3 bases and 3 bases, with 15 bases remaining between them. This CDR3 is CASSLPTKLGKNIQYF. DNA for the CDR3: TGTGCCAGCAGTTTGCCGACCAAGCTAGGCAAAAACATTCAGTACTTC.

The rearrangement joins TRBV9 to TRBJ2-5; 12 nucleotides match TRBD2. The V gene end was trimmed by 2 bases and the J gene end by 6 bases; junction bases not matched to a gene: 2. The CDR3 sequence is 14 residues long. CDR1 is SGDLS, CDR2 YYNGEE, per germline. In DNA, the CDR3 is TGTGCCAGCAGCGTTGGGACTAGCGGGCAGACCCAGTACTTC. It codes for CASSVGTSGQTQYF.

This clonotype was observed once. The chain combines TRBV7-9 with TRBJ2-1, with 8 bases identical to TRBD2. V shed 2 bases and J 3 bases; nucleotides not matched to a gene: 3. This CDR3 has 15 amino acids. The germline CDR1 and CDR2 sequences are SEHNR and FQNEAQ (reference sequence). The CDR3 nucleotides read TGTGCCAGCAGCTTACGGGGGGGGTACTACAATGAGCAGTTCTTC. Encoded protein: CASSLRGGYYNEQFF.

The chain recombines TRBV20-1 with TRBJ2-7, with D perhaps matching TRBD1 (6 bases). Germline CDR1 and CDR2: DFQATT and SNEGSKA (reference sequence). This CDR3 contains 15 residues. V lost 1 base and J 0 bases, leaving 13 bases between the germline ends. The CDR3 DNA follows: TGCAGTGCTAGAGTTGTCGGACAGAGCTCCTACGAGCAGTACTTC. Translating it yields CSARVVGQSSYEQYF.